Listed below are T cell receptor beta chains from one sample, sequenced in a study of prognosis after radiotherapy for stage I lung cancer. TCRdb recomputed calls from the multiplex PCR reads with MiXCR, one row per CDR3 protein. The table has around 60,000 distinct CDR3 sequences, 26% seen once. Sequencing was performed on PBMCs, taken before or after stereotactic body radiation therapy (not recorded which). The receptors stem from a donor aged 50 or older with non-small cell lung cancer. CDR3s include the opening cysteine and the closing phenylalanine or tryptophan. The order of the fields is CDR3 protein, CDR3 DNA, D gene, clone size, J gene, V gene. D genes are given only for firm matches. The size entry is marked missing in some rows and otherwise reads once, few, many or a size class.

CASSNLESYEQYF,TGTGCCAGTAGTAATTTAGAGTCCTACGAGCAGTACTTC,.,many,TRBJ2-7,TRBV19
CASGVKGYRTDTQYF,TGTGCCAGCGGCGTAAAGGGGTATAGGACAGATACGCAGTATTTT,.,.,TRBJ2-3,TRBV9
CASSPQRGNSPLHF,TGTGCCAGCTCACCACAGCGGGGTAATTCACCCCTCCACTTT,.,many,TRBJ1-6,TRBV18
CASWGDSTDTQYF,TGTGCCAGTTGGGGGGATTCAACAGATACGCAGTATTTT,.,many,TRBJ2-3,TRBV19
CASSYSSSGNTIYF,TGTGCCAGCAGTTACTCATCCTCTGGAAACACCATATATTTT,.,many,TRBJ1-3,TRBV6-5
CASSQGLGLAGPSYEQYF,TGCGCCAGCAGCCAAGGATTGGGACTAGCGGGCCCATCCTACGAGCAGTACTTC,TRBD2,many,TRBJ2-7,TRBV4-1
CASTGQDNSPLHF,TGTGCCAGCACGGGACAGGATAATTCACCCCTCCACTTT,TRBD1,many,TRBJ1-6,TRBV2
CSAREERDSPLHF,TGCAGTGCTAGAGAGGAAAGGGATTCACCCCTCCACTTT,.,many,TRBJ1-6,TRBV20-1
CSVESESGNTIYF,TGCAGCGTTGAGTCTGAATCGGGAAACACCATATATTTT,.,many,TRBJ1-3,TRBV29-1
CASRASGGMNTQYF,TGCGCCAGCAGAGCTAGCGGGGGAATGAATACGCAGTATTTT,TRBD2,many,TRBJ2-3,TRBV10-2
CAISDLIKGLTNTGELFF,TGTGCCATCAGTGATCTCATCAAGGGACTTACTAACACCGGGGAGCTGTTTTTT,.,many,TRBJ2-2,TRBV10-3
CASSFSLGSGGPGVSNEQFF,TGTGCCAGCAGCTTCTCGCTTGGTAGCGGGGGACCCGGTGTTAGTAATGAGCAGTTCTTC,TRBD2,many,TRBJ2-1,TRBV7-9
CASSQDRVIFSTNEKLFF,TGTGCCAGCAGCCAAGATCGCGTAATTTTTTCAACTAATGAAAAACTGTTTTTT,.,once,TRBJ1-4,TRBV3-1
CASSLVGVEGTDTQYF,TGTGCCAGCAGCTTAGTTGGGGTGGAAGGCACAGATACGCAGTATTTT,.,many,TRBJ2-3,TRBV13
CATSAYNEQFF,TGTGCCACCAGTGCCTACAATGAGCAGTTCTTC,.,many,TRBJ2-1,TRBV24-1
CASNSPSGSNKPKHF,TGTGCCAGCAACTCTCCCTCAGGTAGCAATAAGCCCAAGCATTTT,.,.,TRBJ1-5,TRBV28
CSARSLPGSRGLYTQYF,TGCAGTGCTAGATCACTGCCGGGTAGCAGGGGACTCTACACGCAGTATTTT,.,.,TRBJ2-3,TRBV20-1
CASSFKETQYF,TGTGCCAGCAGTTTCAAAGAGACCCAGTACTTC,.,many,TRBJ2-5,TRBV12-3/TRBV12-4
CASSQNPGSGNTIYF,TGTGCCAGCAGCCAAAATCCAGGCTCTGGAAACACCATATATTTT,.,many,TRBJ1-3,TRBV3-1
CASSEEGSYGYTF,TGTGCCAGCAGTGAAGAGGGAAGCTATGGCTACACCTTC,.,many,TRBJ1-2,TRBV6-1
CSSVSGQANTEAFF,TGCTCCAGCGTCAGCGGGCAAGCGAACACTGAAGCTTTCTTT,.,.,TRBJ1-1,TRBV10-2
CASRGAGGVDEQYF,TGCGCCAGCAGGGGAGCGGGGGGCGTCGACGAGCAGTACTTC,TRBD2,.,TRBJ2-7,TRBV5-1
CASSQDLGGNTQYF,TGTGCCAGCAGCCAAGATCTAGGGGGGAATACGCAGTATTTT,.,many,TRBJ2-3,TRBV4-2
CASSQSNMGFTDTQYF,TGCGCCAGCAGCCAGAGCAATATGGGGTTCACAGATACGCAGTATTTT,.,many,TRBJ2-3,TRBV4-1
CASSQGDSYYEQYF,TGTGCCAGCAGCCAAGGGGACAGCTACTACGAGCAGTACTTC,TRBD1,many,TRBJ2-7,TRBV14
CASSLLDDTEAFF,TGTGCCAGCAGCTTATTAGACGACACTGAAGCTTTCTTT,.,many,TRBJ1-1,TRBV7-3
CASSRAGGRGDTQYF,TGTGCCAGCAGCCGAGCGGGGGGGCGAGGAGATACGCAGTATTTT,TRBD2,many,TRBJ2-3,TRBV7-9
CASRESGEKLFF,TGTGCCAGCAGGGAGTCGGGGGAAAAACTGTTTTTT,.,many,TRBJ1-4,TRBV6-1
CASSLSGTVYREQFF,TGTGCCAGCAGTCTTTCAGGGACAGTGTATCGTGAGCAGTTCTTC,TRBD1,.,TRBJ2-1,TRBV6-1
CASRLSGGVTGELFF,TGTGCCAGCAGACTAAGCGGGGGGGTCACCGGGGAGCTGTTTTTT,TRBD2,many,TRBJ2-2,TRBV28
CASSSLRGTSGGSSSYNEQFF,TGTGCCAGTAGTAGCCTGAGGGGGACTAGCGGGGGCTCCAGCTCCTACAATGAGCAGTTCTTC,TRBD2,many,TRBJ2-1,TRBV19
CATSLPGQNTEAFF,TGTGCCACCAGCCTTCCGGGACAGAACACTGAAGCTTTCTTT,.,many,TRBJ1-1,TRBV15
CSARDGPTSGNTIYF,TGCAGTGCCAGAGACGGCCCAACTTCTGGAAACACCATATATTTT,.,many,TRBJ1-3,TRBV20-1
CASSALAGGLYGYTF,TGCGCCAGCAGCGCACTAGCGGGGGGCCTCTATGGCTACACCTTC,.,.,TRBJ1-2,TRBV5-1
CSVPGTSNSYNEQFF,TGCAGCGTTCCCGGGACTAGCAACTCCTACAATGAGCAGTTCTTC,TRBD2,many,TRBJ2-1,TRBV29-1
CASSQGPQGTQYF,TGTGCCAGCAGCCAGGGACCCCAAGGGACCCAGTACTTC,.,.,TRBJ2-5,TRBV7-6
CASSRRRLAGVKETQYF,TGTGCCAGCAGCCGACGGCGACTAGCGGGGGTCAAAGAGACCCAGTACTTC,TRBD2,many,TRBJ2-5,TRBV7-9
CAWRPAGGRETQYF,TGTGCCTGGAGACCCGCTGGGGGTAGAGAGACCCAGTACTTC,.,many,TRBJ2-5,TRBV30
CASSSPGGDYGYTF,TGTGCCAGCAGCTCACCGGGGGGAGACTATGGCTACACCTTC,.,many,TRBJ1-2,TRBV7-9
CASSNIGVRTEAFF,TGTGCCAGCAGTAACATTGGGGTAAGGACTGAAGCTTTCTTT,.,.,TRBJ1-1,TRBV6-1
CASSFDTLGTEAFF,TGTGCCAGCAGTTTTGACACCCTGGGGACTGAAGCTTTCTTT,.,many,TRBJ1-1,TRBV12-3/TRBV12-4
CASSEARQGYGYTF,TGTGCCAGCAGTGAAGCAAGACAGGGCTATGGCTACACCTTC,TRBD1,many,TRBJ1-2,TRBV6-1
CATSVWGGTTDTQYF,TGTGCCACCAGTGTGTGGGGGGGAACCACAGATACGCAGTATTTT,TRBD2,many,TRBJ2-3,TRBV24-1
CASSPTGNNQPQHF,TGTGCCAGCAGCCCGACAGGGAACAATCAGCCCCAGCATTTT,TRBD1,many,TRBJ1-5,TRBV6-4
CAISESRGRGEKLFF,TGTGCCATCAGTGAGTCCAGGGGGCGGGGGGAAAAACTGTTTTTT,TRBD1,.,TRBJ1-4,TRBV10-3
CASEADTGELFF,TGTGCCAGCGAGGCAGACACCGGGGAGCTGTTTTTT,.,many,TRBJ2-2,TRBV6-1
CASSLGVLGAGETQYF,TGTGCCAGCAGCTTAGGTGTTCTGGGGGCGGGTGAGACCCAGTACTTC,.,many,TRBJ2-5,TRBV7-8
CASKVPRGRGMNTEAFF,TGTGCCAGCAAGGTCCCAAGGGGCAGGGGAATGAACACTGAAGCTTTCTTT,.,many,TRBJ1-1,TRBV6-1
CASSPPSTEAQYF,TGTGCCAGCTCACCACCATCTACAGAGGCCCAGTACTTC,.,many,TRBJ2-5,TRBV18
CASSSGQSLGVQYF,TGCGCCAGCAGCTCGGGACAGAGTTTAGGCGTTCAGTACTTC,TRBD1,.,TRBJ2-7,TRBV5-1
CASSLTGDKREQFF,TGTGCCAGCAGCCTTACGGGGGATAAGAGGGAGCAGTTCTTC,.,many,TRBJ2-1,TRBV7-3
CASSLDIIGGGQGIYNEQFF,TGTGCCAGCAGCTTGGACATAATTGGCGGGGGACAGGGTATCTACAATGAGCAGTTCTTC,TRBD1,many,TRBJ2-1,TRBV5-5
CSALEEGLAGEQFF,TGCAGTGCCCTCGAGGAGGGACTAGCGGGGGAGCAGTTCTTC,TRBD2,many,TRBJ2-1,TRBV20-1